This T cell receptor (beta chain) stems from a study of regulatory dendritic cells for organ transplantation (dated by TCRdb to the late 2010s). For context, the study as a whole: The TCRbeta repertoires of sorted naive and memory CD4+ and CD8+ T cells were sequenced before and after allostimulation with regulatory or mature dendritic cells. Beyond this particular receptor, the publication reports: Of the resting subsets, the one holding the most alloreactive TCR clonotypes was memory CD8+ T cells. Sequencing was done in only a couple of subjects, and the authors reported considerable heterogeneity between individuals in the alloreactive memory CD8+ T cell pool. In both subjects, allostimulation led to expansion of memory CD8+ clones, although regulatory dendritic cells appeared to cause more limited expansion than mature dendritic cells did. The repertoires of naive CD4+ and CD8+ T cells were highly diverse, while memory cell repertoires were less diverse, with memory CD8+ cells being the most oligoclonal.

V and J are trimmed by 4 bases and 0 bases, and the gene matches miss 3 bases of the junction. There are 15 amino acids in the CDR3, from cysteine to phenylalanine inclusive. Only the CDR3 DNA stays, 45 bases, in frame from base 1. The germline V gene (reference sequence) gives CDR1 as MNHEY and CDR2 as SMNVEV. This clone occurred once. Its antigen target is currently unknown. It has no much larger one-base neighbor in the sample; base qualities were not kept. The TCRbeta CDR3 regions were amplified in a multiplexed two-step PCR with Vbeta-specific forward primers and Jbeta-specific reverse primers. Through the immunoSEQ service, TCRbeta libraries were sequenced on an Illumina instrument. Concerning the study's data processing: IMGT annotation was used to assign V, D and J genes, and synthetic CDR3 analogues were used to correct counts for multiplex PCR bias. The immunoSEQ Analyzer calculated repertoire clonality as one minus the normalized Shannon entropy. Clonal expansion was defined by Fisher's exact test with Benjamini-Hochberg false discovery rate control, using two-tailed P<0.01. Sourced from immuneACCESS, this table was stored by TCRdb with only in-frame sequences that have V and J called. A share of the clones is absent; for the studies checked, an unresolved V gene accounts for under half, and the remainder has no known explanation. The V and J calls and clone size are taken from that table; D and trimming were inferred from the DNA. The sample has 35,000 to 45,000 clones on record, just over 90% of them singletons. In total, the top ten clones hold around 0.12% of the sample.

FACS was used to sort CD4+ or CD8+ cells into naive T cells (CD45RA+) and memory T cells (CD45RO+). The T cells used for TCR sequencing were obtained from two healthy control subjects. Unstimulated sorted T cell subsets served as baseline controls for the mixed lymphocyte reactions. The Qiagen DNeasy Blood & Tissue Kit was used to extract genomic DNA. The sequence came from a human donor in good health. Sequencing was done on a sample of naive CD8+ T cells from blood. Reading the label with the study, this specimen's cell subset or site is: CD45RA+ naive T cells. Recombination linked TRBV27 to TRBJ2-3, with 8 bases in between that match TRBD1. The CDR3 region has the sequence CASSWTGLSTDTQYF. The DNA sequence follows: TGTGCCAGCAGTTGGACAGGGCTTAGCACAGATACGCAGTATTTT.